The 14 T cell receptor beta chains given below trace back to one sample, sequenced in a study of control samples from healthy donors and cancer patients. The table came from immunoSEQ multiplex PCR; TCRdb's copy has only in-frame clones and leaves some out. This table has some 95,000 clones, around three quarters appearing once. The sequencing input was blood. These receptors came from a woman in her thirties in good health.

This sequence joins TRBV10-3 and TRBJ1-6; 8 bases map to TRBD1. Trimming took 8 bases from V and 8 from J; bases not matched to a gene: 8. CDR3 length equals 14 residues. Germline CDR1 and CDR2: ENHRY and SYGVKD. CDR3 sequence: CAIGQGARYSPLHF. CDR3 coding DNA: TGTGCCATCGGGCAGGGGGCTAGGTATTCACCCCTCCACTTT.

The chain links TRBV5-6 to TRBJ2-7; D remains ambiguous. This CDR3 region has 13 residues. V was clipped by 3 bases and J by 5 bases, with 12 bases between them. Germline CDR1 and CDR2: SGHDT and YYEEEE. DNA for the CDR3: TGTGCCAGCAGCTCTCCCTATGGTCACGAGCAGTACTTC. This codes for CASSSPYGHEQYF.

The chain couples TRBV19 to TRBJ1-6, with TRBD1 matching over 10 bases. V lost 3 bases to trimming and J lost 15 bases; unmatched junction nucleotides: 11. The CDR3 covers 15 residues. CDR1 and CDR2 from the germline V gene are LNHDA and SQIVND (reference sequence). CDR3 nucleotide sequence: TGTGCCAGTAGTATTGTTGCAGGGACAGGGGTTCTCCTCCACTTT. Amino acid sequence: CASSIVAGTGVLLHF.

V usage is TRBV2 and J usage is TRBJ1-1; no clear D. The CDR3 is 14 amino acids. Per germline, CDR1 SNHLY and CDR2 FYNNEI. Trimming took off 6 bases at V and 3 bases at J, with 14 bases between the two ends. CDR3 nucleotides: TGTGCCAGCAGGCTACTTGTATCGTACACTGAAGCTTTCTTT. Translated: CASRLLVSYTEAFF.

The J gene is TRBJ1-1, the V gene TRBV27; D might be TRBD1 (5 bases). CDR1 and CDR2 from the germline V gene are MNHEY and SMNVEV (reference sequence). V was clipped by 5 bases and J by 10 bases, with 11 bases between them. The CDR3 runs to 11 residues. CDR3 amino acids: CASSSTGGAFF. DNA of the CDR3: TGTGCCAGCAGTAGTACGGGGGGAGCTTTCTTT.

V usage is TRBV6-2 or TRBV6-3 and J usage is TRBJ2-7; tentatively, D is TRBD2 (6 bases). This CDR3 is built from 14 residues. CDR1 and CDR2 from the germline V gene are MNHEY and SVGEGT. Between the trimmed V and J ends, which lost 6 bases and 4 bases, there was a span of 16 bases. CDR3 coding DNA: TGTGCCAGCAGCTTCCCCGGAGGGAGTTACGAGCAGTACTTC. It encodes CASSFPGGSYEQYF.

The chain joins TRBV6-2 or TRBV6-3 to TRBJ2-7, with D hard to call. V was cut by 5 bases and J by 0 bases, with 11 bases left in between. CDR1 is MNHEY and CDR2 is SVGEGT in the germline V gene. The CDR3 consists of 14 residues. The CDR3 loop reads CASSQDGYSYEQYF. The CDR3 bases are TGTGCCAGCAGTCAGGACGGCTACTCCTACGAGCAGTACTTC.

This clone was counted between two and nine times. The chain is built from TRBV6-2 or TRBV6-3 and TRBJ2-1; 7 positions match TRBD2. V dropped 5 bases and J dropped 10; count of bases not matched to a gene: 8. The CDR3 extends over 13 amino acids. The germline V gene encodes CDR1 MNHEY and CDR2 SVGEGT. The CDR3 protein is CASSDGLGLEQFF. In nucleotides, the CDR3 is TGTGCCAGCAGTGACGGACTAGGGCTCGAGCAGTTCTTC.

This chain links TRBV6-2 or TRBV6-3 with TRBJ2-1, with D tentatively TRBD1 or TRBD2 (6 bases each). The CDR3 extends over 14 amino acids. CDR1 and CDR2 (germline): MNHEY, SVGEGT. Deletions cut 4 bases from V and 8 bases from J, with 15 bases between. This CDR3 is CASSSPGGPDEQFF. As DNA, the CDR3 is TGTGCCAGCAGTTCCCCTGGGGGGCCGGATGAGCAGTTCTTC.

The gene calls are TRBV10-3 and TRBJ1-2; D is unclear. CDR3 length: 12 residues. V dropped 10 bases and J dropped 8 bases, with 17 bases sitting between them. Per germline, CDR1 ENHRY and CDR2 SYGVKD. CDR3 DNA sequence: TGTGCCACACACCCCTTAGGAAAGGGCTACACCTTC. As protein: CATHPLGKGYTF.

This clone was found once. The CDR3 region is CASSEGPGRYEQYF. The CDR3 DNA is TGTGCCAGCAGTGAAGGACCAGGCCGTTACGAGCAGTACTTC. The V call is TRBV2, the J call TRBJ2-7, with no clear D. In germline, CDR1 is SNHLY, CDR2 FYNNEI. V dropped 1 base and J dropped 4 bases, with 11 bases sitting between them. CDR3 length: 14 residues.

In nucleotides, the CDR3 is TGTGCCAGCAGCTTAATGGGAGGACTAGCGGGGGGGCGAGCCTCCTACAATGAGCAGTTCTTC. This encodes CASSLMGGLAGGRASYNEQFF. This chain connects TRBV7-3 to TRBJ2-1; TRBD2 matches at 15 bases. With V trimmed by 1 base and J by 0 bases, 10 bases remained unmatched. CDR3 length: 21 residues. CDR1 and CDR2 (germline): SGHTA, FQGTGA.

The chain joins TRBV18 to TRBJ1-4; possible D gene TRBD1, 6 bases. Germline V gene sequence: CDR1 KGHSH, CDR2 LQKENI. V lost 3 bases and J 4 bases, leaving 9 bases between the germline ends. CDR3 length equals 14 residues. The CDR3 region has the DNA TGTGCCAGCTCACCCCAGGGGAATAATGAAAAACTGTTTTTT. Encoded protein: CASSPQGNNEKLFF.

This clone has more than one count but fewer than ten. The chain joins TRBV7-8 to TRBJ2-2; 7 nucleotides line up with TRBD1. The CDR3 extends over 13 amino acids. Per the germline V gene, CDR1 is SGHVS and CDR2 is FQNEAQ. V gave up 8 bases and J gave up 6 bases; unmatched junction bases: 6. The CDR3 region has the DNA TGTGCCAGCCGGGGACAGATCCCCGGGGAGCTGTTTTTT. Protein sequence: CASRGQIPGELFF.